Below are 9 T cell receptor beta chains sequenced from a single sample in a study of graft-versus-host responses after intestinal transplantation. Method: immunoSEQ multiplex PCR; TCRdb's copy keeps in-frame clones and lacks some. The sample yields about 15,000 clones, 67% seen once. Lymphocytes (intraepithelial and lamina propria) were released by processing the graft tissue. This sample comprised ileum tissue, obtained around 640 days after intestinal transplantation. The receptors were gathered from a human patient who received an intestinal transplant, so some T cells may come from the graft donor.

This rearrangement joins TRBV4-1 to TRBJ2-7, with D tentatively TRBD1 (5 bases). Looked up from germline, CDR1 is MGHRA and CDR2 is YSYEKL. This CDR3 comprises 17 residues. Trimming stripped 0 bases from V and 0 bases from J, with 15 bases between. CDR3 sequence (DNA): TGCGCCAGCAGCCAAGAAAGGACAAGGGAATACTCCTACGAGCAGTACTTC. Encoded protein: CASSQERTREYSYEQYF.

The chain couples TRBV30 to TRBJ2-5, with TRBD2 matching over 7 bases. The CDR3 covers 14 residues. J lost 3 bases, V lost 4 bases, and 8 bases had no gene match. CDR1 is GTSNPN, CDR2 SVGIG, per germline (reference sequence). The chain's CDR3 is CAWTRLAGKETQYF. CDR3 in DNA: TGTGCCTGGACCCGACTAGCCGGTAAAGAGACCCAGTACTTC.

The chain is built from TRBV28 and TRBJ2-7; TRBD1 might be the D (6 bases). V lost 7 bases and J 5 bases, leaving 21 bases between the germline ends. Germline values: CDR1 MDHEN, CDR2 SYDVKM. The CDR3 runs to 15 residues. The CDR3 DNA sequence: TGTGCCAGCAAGGGGGACGGAGCTGGCTCTGACGAGCAGTACTTC. Translation gives CASKGDGAGSDEQYF.

This clone is termed medium-sized (0.01 to 0.1%). This rearrangement joins TRBV5-6 to TRBJ1-4, with D possibly being TRBD1 (6 bases). With 3 bases removed from V and 2 bases from J, the gap between germline ends came to 14 bases. From germline, CDR1 is SGHDT and CDR2 YYEEEE. The CDR3 extends over 16 amino acids. The CDR3 nucleotides read TGTGCCAGCAGCTATACTCAGGGGAGTACTAATGAAAAACTGTTTTTT. This codes for CASSYTQGSTNEKLFF.

This clone is judged medium-sized. As DNA, the CDR3 is TGTGCCACCAGCAGGGCGGACTCCCGGATTGTGGGCTACACCTTC. Its translation: CATSRADSRIVGYTF. The rearrangement uses TRBV15 and TRBJ1-2; D gene ambiguous. Looked up from germline, CDR1 is LNHNV and CDR2 is YYDKDF (reference sequence). This CDR3 spans 15 amino acids. V was clipped by 3 bases and J by 8 bases, with 19 bases between them.

The chain combines TRBV5-1 with TRBJ2-7; a possible D gene is TRBD2 (5 bases). Trimming took 3 bases from V and 0 from J, leaving 10 bases between them. This CDR3 has 14 amino acids. CDR1 SGHRS and CDR2 YFSETQ come from the germline V gene. The CDR3 reads CASSSAGNSYEQYF. In DNA, the CDR3 is TGCGCCAGCAGCTCCGCCGGGAACTCCTACGAGCAGTACTTC.

In this sample, this clone turned up a few times. The chain couples TRBV6-5 to TRBJ2-7, with TRBD2 matching 13 bases. Germline V gives CDR1 MNHEY, CDR2 SVGAGI. Germline trimming cut 7 bases from V and 4 bases from J; bases unmatched to any gene: 1. This CDR3 contains 13 residues. CDR3 nucleotide sequence: TGTGCCAGCAAGGGACTAGCGGGGTACGAGCAGTACTTC. Translation gives CASKGLAGYEQYF.

The genes are TRBV4-3 and TRBJ2-2; 11 bases agree with TRBD1. V lost 0 bases to trimming and J lost 3 bases; unmatched junction nucleotides: 6. CDR3 size: 18 residues. The germline gives CDR1 LGHNA, CDR2 YSLEER. In nucleotides, the CDR3 is TGCGCCAGCAGCCAAGAGGCCGGGACAGGGGGTGACACCGGGGAGCTGTTTTTT. Translated, it gives CASSQEAGTGGDTGELFF.

This rearrangement joins TRBV9 to TRBJ2-7; D perhaps matches TRBD2 (5 bases). The length of the CDR3 is 13 residues. The V end lost 4 bases, the J end lost 2 bases, and 10 bases lay between the germline ends. The germline V gene has CDR1 SGDLS and CDR2 YYNGEE. CDR3 loop: CASSPHGAYEQYF. CDR3 bases: TGTGCCAGCAGCCCCCACGGGGCCTACGAGCAGTACTTC. The whole variable domain, filled in from reference TRBV9 and TRBJ2-7, reads DSGVTQTPKHLITATGQRVTLRCSPRSGDLSVYWYQQSLDQGLQFLIQYYNGEERAKGNILERFSAQQFPDLHSELNLSSLELGDSALYFCASSPHGAYEQYFGPGTRLTVT.